These 22 T cell receptor beta chains were sequenced from one sample in a study of human T cells and chemical hapten exposure. Time point meaning: patch test 2, 6 weeks after DPC sensitization. Treatment in this sample: therapeutic diphenylcyclopropenone sensitization with weekly scalp DPC. MiXCR, run by TCRdb on the RACE reads, gives a single entry per CDR3 protein. The data show approximately 80,000 distinct CDR3 sequences, more than 9% seen once. The sample was whole blood, taken in connection with sensitization to the hapten diphenylcyclopropenone (DPC). The receptors stem from a woman in her forties or fifties with alopecia areata. Some clones in this sample may be carry-over from other donors' samples.

The V call is TRBV4-3, the J call TRBJ2-7; TRBD2 might be the D (6 bases). V lost 2 bases and J 7 bases, leaving 18 bases between the germline ends. The CDR3 is 15 residues long. CDR1 and CDR2 (germline): LGHNA, YSLEER. The CDR3 loop is CASSQHREKSGEQYF. The DNA for the CDR3 is TGCGCCAGCAGCCAACACCGGGAGAAATCTGGGGAGCAGTACTTC.

A few counts support this clonotype. This chain's CDR3 is CASSYSIQVHEQYF. In DNA form, the CDR3 reads TGTGCCAGCAGTTACTCCATACAGGTCCACGAGCAGTACTTC. This chain connects TRBV6-2 or TRBV6-3 to TRBJ2-7, with D possibly matching TRBD1 (5 bases). This CDR3 contains 14 residues. Germline lookup yields CDR1 MNHEY and CDR2 SVGEGT. Trimming shortened V by 0 bases and J by 5 bases, and 11 bases separated the two germline ends.

In its sample, this clonotype was seen many times. J is TRBJ1-6 and V is TRBV3-1; 7 nucleotides agree with TRBD1. CDR3 length equals 17 residues. V dropped 3 bases and J dropped 7; count of bases not matched to a gene: 12. Looked up from germline, CDR1 is LGHDT and CDR2 is YNNKEL (reference sequence). This CDR3 reads CASSHEEGGQSNSPLHF. For the CDR3, the DNA is TGTGCCAGCAGCCATGAAGAGGGGGGACAGTCAAATTCACCCCTCCACTTT.

In its sample, this clonotype was seen a few times. The chain recombines TRBV2 with TRBJ1-5; D is perhaps TRBD1 (5 bases). Germline V gene lookup returns CDR1 SNHLY and CDR2 FYNNEI. V was cut by 2 bases and J by 0 bases, with 8 bases left in between. The CDR3 totals 15 residues. The CDR3 bases are TGTGCCAGCAGTGAAAGGGGACTTAGCAATCAGCCCCAGCATTTT. Translating it yields CASSERGLSNQPQHF.

The rearrangement links TRBV2 to TRBJ2-1, with 9 bases identical to TRBD2. The V segment lost 3 bases and the J segment 1 base; nucleotides outside the gene matches: 7. This CDR3 contains 17 residues. Germline lookup yields CDR1 SNHLY and CDR2 FYNNEI. CDR3 in DNA: TGTGCCAGCAGTGAGACTAGCGGCCGCCTTTCCTACAATGAGCAGTTCTTC. Residues: CASSETSGRLSYNEQFF.

The chain links TRBV27 to TRBJ2-3; no definite D call. Germline CDR1 and CDR2: MNHEY and SMNVEV (reference sequence). V lost 6 bases and J lost 0, with 10 bases in between. The CDR3 runs 14 residues. The CDR3 DNA follows: TGTGCCAGCAGATATAAGTCGAGCACAGATACGCAGTATTTT. Its translation: CASRYKSSTDTQYF.

The rearrangement links TRBV29-1 to TRBJ1-5, with D possibly being TRBD1 (5 bases). The CDR3 loop spans 13 amino acids. The germline V gene encodes CDR1 SQVTM and CDR2 ANQGSEA. Trimming cost V 4 bases and J 11 bases, with 18 bases left between them. The CDR3 reads CSVASGSSLTQHF. The DNA of the CDR3 is TGCAGCGTTGCCTCAGGGTCCTCTCTTACCCAGCATTTT.

This clonotype was picked up many times. The V call is TRBV7-9, the J call TRBJ2-3, with TRBD2 as a possible D gene (5 bases). Germline CDR1 and CDR2: SEHNR and FQNEAQ (reference sequence). CDR3 length: 16 residues. V was trimmed by 5 bases and J by 6 bases, leaving 21 bases between them. The CDR3 DNA reads TGTGCCAGCAGCCCAAATCTCGGCGGGTCCTCGGATACGCAGTATTTT. Translated, it gives CASSPNLGGSSDTQYF.

This clonotype was seen many times. The genes are TRBV20-1 and TRBJ2-1; 7 bases match TRBD1. The J segment lost 2 bases and the V segment lost 4 bases, leaving 11 bases of the junction unmatched. Germline CDR1 DFQATT, CDR2 SNEGSKA (reference sequence). CDR3 length equals 16 residues. In nucleotides, the CDR3 is TGCAGTGCTAACAGTCGAGGGGGCGCCGCCTACAATGAGCAGTTCTTC. Protein product: CSANSRGGAAYNEQFF.

This clonotype has ten or more counts. V gene TRBV29-1 combines with J gene TRBJ1-1, with 10 bases lining up with TRBD1. Germline V CDR1 and CDR2: SQVTM, ANQGSEA. This CDR3 comprises 14 residues. The V segment lost 3 bases and the J segment 6 bases; nucleotides outside the gene matches: 7. The chain's CDR3 is CSVDAGQGFPEAFF. DNA for the CDR3: TGCAGCGTTGATGCGGGACAGGGGTTTCCTGAAGCTTTCTTT.

In its sample, this clonotype was seen a few times. The V gene is TRBV2, the J gene TRBJ1-2; a possible D gene is TRBD1 (6 bases). The CDR3 runs to 14 residues. Trimming shortened V by 3 bases and J by 4 bases, and 12 bases separated the two germline ends. CDR1 is SNHLY, CDR2 FYNNEI, per germline. The CDR3 coding sequence is TGTGCCAGCAGTGACAGGGGAAGAGTCTATGGCTACACCTTC. Translation: CASSDRGRVYGYTF.

Relative to its sample, this clonotype is medium-sized. The rearrangement joins TRBV4-1 to TRBJ1-5; D possibly corresponds to TRBD1 (6 bases). With 4 bases removed from V and 2 bases from J, the gap between germline ends came to 18 bases. CDR1 is MGHRA, CDR2 YSYEKL, per germline. The CDR3 is 17 amino acids. The CDR3: CASSLRQDSVGNQPQHF. The CDR3 DNA is TGCGCCAGCAGCCTGCGACAGGATTCGGTGGGCAATCAGCCCCAGCATTTT.

This clonotype occurred a few times. The chain couples TRBV20-1 to TRBJ2-7; TRBD2 matches at 8 bases. CDR3 length: 15 residues. Germline lookup yields CDR1 DFQATT and CDR2 SNEGSKA (reference sequence). J gave up 2 bases and V 1 base, and 7 bases lay outside the gene matches. The CDR3: CSARGQLADAYEQYF. The CDR3, as DNA: TGCAGTGCTAGAGGGCAACTAGCGGACGCCTACGAGCAGTACTTC.

There are a few counts of this clonotype. J is TRBJ2-7 and V is TRBV7-9; D may correspond to TRBD1 or TRBD2 (5 bases each). Trimming cost V 0 bases and J 5 bases, with 11 bases left between them. This CDR3 contains 14 residues. The germline V gene encodes CDR1 SEHNR and CDR2 FQNEAQ (reference sequence). Here the CDR3 DNA reads TGTGCCAGCAGCTTAGCGAACGGGGCTGACGAGCAGTACTTC. This gives the protein CASSLANGADEQYF. The entire variable domain, with the rest obtained from reference TRBV7-9 and TRBJ2-7, is as follows: DTGVSQNPRHKITKRGQNVTFRCDPISEHNRLYWYRQTLGQGPEFLTYFQNEAQLEKSRLLSDRFSAERPKGSFSTLEIQRTEQGDSAMYLCASSLANGADEQYFGPGTRLTVT.

At least ten counts were recorded for this clonotype. The chain uses TRBV19 and TRBJ2-3, with a tentative D call TRBD2 (6 bases). This CDR3 has 16 residues. Per the germline V gene, CDR1 is LNHDA and CDR2 is SQIVND (reference sequence). The V end was cut by 5 bases, the J end by 3 bases, with 18 bases between. The CDR3 region has the DNA TGTGCCAGTAGTTTCACCCCAGCGGGTGTTACAGATACGCAGTATTTT. This translates into CASSFTPAGVTDTQYF.

Ten or more counts support this clonotype. The chain combines TRBV4-2 with TRBJ2-7; no definite D call. Between the trimmed V and J ends, which lost 0 bases and 1 base, there was a span of 13 bases. Germline V gene sequence: CDR1 LGHNA, CDR2 YNFKEQ. This CDR3 region has 16 residues. CDR3: CASSQDQRSSSYEQYF. CDR3 sequence (DNA): TGTGCCAGCAGCCAAGATCAACGAAGCTCATCCTACGAGCAGTACTTC.

This chain connects TRBV6-6 to TRBJ2-7, with unresolved D. The CDR3 spans 11 residues. The V end lost 7 bases, the J end lost 7 bases, and 11 bases lay between the germline ends. Per germline, CDR1 MNHNY and CDR2 SVGAGI (reference sequence). The CDR3 DNA follows: TGTGCCAGCAACGAGGATCGGGAGCAGTACTTC. Translated, it gives CASNEDREQYF.

This clonotype occurred a few times. This rearrangement joins TRBV29-1 to TRBJ2-1; 10 nucleotides agree with TRBD2. Germline CDR1 reads SQVTM; CDR2 reads ANQGSEA. This CDR3 comprises 15 residues. V was clipped by 2 bases and J by 7 bases; unmatched bases: 8. CDR3: CSVEKREGRLNEQFF. The DNA of the CDR3 is TGCAGCGTTGAAAAGCGGGAGGGCCGTTTGAATGAGCAGTTCTTC.

The V and J genes are TRBV10-1 and TRBJ2-7; D not certain. The CDR3 length is 10 residues. Germline lookup yields CDR1 WNHNN and CDR2 SYGVQD (reference sequence). Trimming took 9 bases from V and 7 from J, leaving 10 bases between them. The CDR3, as DNA: TGCGCCAGTCTCCATAATGAGCAGTACTTC. Protein product: CASLHNEQYF.

This clonotype came up many times. V is TRBV3-1 and J is TRBJ2-1, with D possibly being TRBD1 or TRBD2 (5 bases each). The germline V gene has CDR1 LGHDT and CDR2 YNNKEL (reference sequence). V lost 4 bases and J 3 bases, leaving 16 bases between the germline ends. There are 16 residues in the CDR3. The CDR3 spells CASSLAGRRVYNEQFF. The CDR3 coding sequence is TGTGCCAGCAGCCTAGCAGGGAGAAGGGTCTACAATGAGCAGTTCTTC.

This clonotype occurred a few times. The chain is built from TRBV12-3 or TRBV12-4 and TRBJ2-2; 8 bases align to TRBD2. V shed 6 bases, J shed 2 bases, and the junction held 5 bases outside the gene matches. CDR3 length: 15 residues. Here the CDR3 reads CASRKSGSNTGELFF. In DNA, the CDR3 is TGTGCCAGCAGGAAGAGCGGGAGCAACACCGGGGAGCTGTTTTTT.

This clonotype was recorded many times. The rearrangement links TRBV10-2 to TRBJ1-5; a weak D match, TRBD1 (6 bases). Germline loops: CDR1 WSHSY, CDR2 SAAADI. V lost 8 bases, J lost 3 bases, and 11 bases lay in between. This CDR3 spans 13 amino acids. Here the CDR3 reads CASGGGYNQPQHF. Here the CDR3 DNA reads TGCGCCAGCGGGGGGGGCTACAATCAGCCCCAGCATTTT.